Sequencing of this T cell receptor beta chain was carried out in a study of blood T cell repertoires in COVID-19. Recruits, aged roughly 18 to 100 years, lived in approximately 26 US areas. Each participant's cohort was designated according to participant-reported clinical history. Recovered participants had two consecutive negative NP/OP PCR tests, healthcare professional clearance, or symptom resolution. This CDR3 spans 14 amino acids. V was pared by 5 bases and J by 4 bases, with 14 bases between. The V gene's germline CDR1 is SGHTA and CDR2 FQGTGA. Original analysis: Researchers report that nucleated cell counts were estimated from reference gene primer amplification. Generated by immunoSEQ multiplex PCR, the TCRdb table keeps only in-frame clones and is missing some. D and trimming come from the DNA, and the V and J calls and clone size come from that table. Of hundreds of thousands of clones in the sample, around nine tenths were seen once.

Specimen: PBMCs or T cells enriched from blood (not recorded which). The genes are TRBV7-3 and TRBJ1-1, with D perhaps TRBD1 (5 bases). The TCR originated in a man between 60 and 70 years old who had recovered from COVID-19. CDR3 DNA sequence: TGTGCCAGCAGCCCCCAGGGAGGGGTCACTGAAGCTTTCTTT. Amino acids: CASSPQGGVTEAFF.